These 23 T cell receptor beta chains were sequenced from one sample in a study of technical replicates of blood from four donors. Only in-frame clones appear in the TCRdb table, and some are missing; sequencing was by immunoSEQ multiplex PCR. The data show around 76,000 clones, roughly nine tenths seen once. The sequencing input was T cells isolated from PBMCs. The source is a human donor in good health.

This clone is a singleton in its sample. The chain couples TRBV19 to TRBJ1-5, with 9 bases aligning to TRBD1. Germline assignment: CDR1 LNHDA and CDR2 SQIVND (reference sequence). This CDR3 comprises 16 residues. The ends lost 4 bases at V and 1 base at J; junction bases unmatched: 5. CDR3 coding DNA: TGTGCCAGTAGTACCCTAGGGACAGGGAGCAATCAGCCCCAGCATTTT. As protein: CASSTLGTGSNQPQHF.

The chain combines TRBV28 with TRBJ2-3, with TRBD2 matching 12 bases. This CDR3 region has 15 residues. The J segment lost 6 bases and the V segment lost 8 bases, leaving 9 bases of the junction unmatched. Per the germline V gene, CDR1 is MDHEN and CDR2 is SYDVKM. The CDR3 is CASGSSGRARDTQYF. The CDR3 DNA reads as TGTGCCAGCGGGTCTAGCGGGAGGGCAAGGGATACGCAGTATTTT.

The J gene is TRBJ1-1, the V gene TRBV14; D is unclear. Germline V gene lookup returns CDR1 SGHDN and CDR2 FVKESK. Trimming removed 4 bases from V and 5 bases from J, with 14 bases in between. This CDR3 has 14 amino acids. The CDR3: CASSPKMVRTEAFF. In DNA, the CDR3 is TGTGCCAGCAGCCCCAAGATGGTCCGGACTGAAGCTTTCTTT. Using reference TRBV14 and TRBJ1-1 for the parts outside the CDR3, the full variable domain is EAGVTQFPSHSVIEKGQTVTLRCDPISGHDNLYWYRRVMGKEIKFLLHFVKESKQDESGMPNNRFLAERTGGTYSTLKVQPAELEDSGVYFCASSPKMVRTEAFFGQGTRLTVV.

The chain links TRBV5-1 to TRBJ1-1; 9 positions match TRBD1. Germline CDR1 and CDR2: SGHRS and YFSETQ. This CDR3 comprises 13 residues. V shed 4 bases, J shed 3 bases, and the junction held 1 base outside the gene matches. CDR3: CASSRDRDTEAFF. CDR3 sequence (DNA): TGCGCCAGCAGCCGGGACAGGGACACTGAAGCTTTCTTT.

The J gene is TRBJ2-1, the V gene TRBV6-5, with 9 bases matching TRBD2. V trimming: 2 bases; J trimming: 6 bases; junction bases outside the gene matches: 5. CDR1 and CDR2 (germline): MNHEY, SVGAGI. There are 15 residues in the CDR3. As DNA, the CDR3 is TGTGCCAGCAGTTACGGGACTAGCTTGTCCAATGAGCAGTTCTTC. As protein: CASSYGTSLSNEQFF.

The chain couples TRBV6-5 to TRBJ2-3; 11 bases fit TRBD2. Trimming cost V 6 bases and J 5 bases; bases outside gene matches: 7. The CDR3 totals 15 residues. Per germline, CDR1 MNHEY and CDR2 SVGAGI. DNA of the CDR3: TGTGCCAGCAGGGAGACTAGCGGGATTCTAGATACGCAGTATTTT. Translating gives CASRETSGILDTQYF.

The chain recombines TRBV30 with TRBJ2-3; 12 nucleotides agree with TRBD2. Germline V gene data show CDR1 as GTSNPN and CDR2 as SVGIG (reference sequence). V shed 7 bases and J 7 bases; nucleotides not matched to a gene: 9. The CDR3 consists of 14 residues. The CDR3 DNA sequence: TGTGCCTTGTCTAGCGGGGGGGCCCGCTATACGCAGTATTTT. This codes for CALSSGGARYTQYF.

This chain connects TRBV27 to TRBJ2-3, with TRBD2 matching over 13 bases. V lost 3 bases to trimming and J lost 3 bases; unmatched junction nucleotides: 9. Per germline, CDR1 MNHEY and CDR2 SMNVEV (reference sequence). The CDR3 loop spans 18 amino acids. CDR3 amino acids: CASSFRTSGSVGTDTQYF. The CDR3 bases are TGTGCCAGCAGTTTTCGGACTAGCGGGAGTGTGGGTACAGATACGCAGTATTTT.

The rearrangement joins TRBV19 to TRBJ2-7, with TRBD2 as a possible D gene (5 bases). The germline V gene has CDR1 LNHDA and CDR2 SQIVND (reference sequence). The CDR3 is 12 residues long. Deletions cut 6 bases from V and 0 bases from J, with 6 bases between. The chain's CDR3 is CASSTSSYEQYF. CDR3 DNA: TGTGCCAGTAGCACTAGCTCCTACGAGCAGTACTTC.

V gene TRBV18 combines with J gene TRBJ2-5; a weak D match, TRBD2 (5 bases). Germline CDR1 reads KGHSH; CDR2 reads LQKENI. Trimming took 1 base from V and 5 from J, leaving 14 bases between them. CDR3 size: 15 residues. The CDR3: CASSPQYARAETQYF. Written as DNA, the CDR3 is TGTGCCAGCTCACCACAGTACGCGAGGGCGGAGACCCAGTACTTC.

This chain joins TRBV13 and TRBJ2-5; 7 bases map to TRBD1. The germline V gene encodes CDR1 PRHDT and CDR2 FYEKMQ (reference sequence). The CDR3 totals 16 residues. V dropped 1 base and J dropped 5; count of bases not matched to a gene: 10. CDR3 coding DNA: TGTGCCAGCAGCTTAGAGAGCGGACAGGTGGCGGAGACCCAGTACTTC. Its translation: CASSLESGQVAETQYF.

This clone was observed a handful of times. V is TRBV27 and J is TRBJ1-5, with TRBD1 matching 7 bases. The CDR3 is 13 residues long. Germline V lookup: CDR1 MNHEY, CDR2 SMNVEV (reference sequence). V shed 3 bases and J 5 bases; nucleotides not matched to a gene: 1. The CDR3 is CASSFTGDQPQHF. The DNA for the CDR3 is TGTGCCAGCAGTTTTACAGGGGATCAGCCCCAGCATTTT.

V gene TRBV9 combines with J gene TRBJ2-3; 11 positions match TRBD2. V lost 0 bases and J lost 8; bases outside the gene matches: 5. Germline V lookup: CDR1 SGDLS, CDR2 YYNGEE. The CDR3 has 15 residues. The CDR3 spells CASSVGSGGEGTQYF. Here the CDR3 DNA reads TGTGCCAGCAGCGTAGGTAGCGGGGGGGAAGGTACGCAGTATTTT.

This clone appeared a single time. The DNA of the CDR3 is TGTGCCAGCAGGGGGGGACTAAACCAAGAGACCCAGTACTTC. It codes for CASRGGLNQETQYF. The V gene is TRBV6-5, the J gene TRBJ2-5; 7 bases are shared with TRBD2. CDR3 length: 14 amino acids. Losses at the gene ends were 6 bases for V and 0 bases for J; bases not matched to a gene: 4. Germline loops: CDR1 MNHEY, CDR2 SVGAGI.

The chain is built from TRBV5-6 and TRBJ2-7, with TRBD1 matching over 9 bases. This CDR3 has 16 residues. Germline V gene sequence: CDR1 SGHDT, CDR2 YYEEEE. The junction had 12 bases not matched to a gene; V was cut back by 2 bases and J by 6 bases. CDR3 amino acids: CASSFNNRDRDFEQYF. The CDR3, as DNA: TGTGCCAGCAGCTTCAATAACCGGGACAGGGACTTCGAGCAGTACTTC.

This chain uses TRBV28 with TRBJ2-3; TRBD2 agrees at 9 bases. CDR1 and CDR2 from the germline V gene are MDHEN and SYDVKM. The CDR3 spans 16 residues. The J segment lost 8 bases and the V segment lost 6 bases, leaving 15 bases of the junction unmatched. The DNA for the CDR3 is TGTGCCAGCAGCCGGCGACATAGCGGGAGTGTTAGTACGCAGTATTTT. This gives the protein CASSRRHSGSVSTQYF.

The chain has TRBV30 and TRBJ2-3; unclear D gene. This CDR3 comprises 13 residues. V lost 0 bases and J lost 2, with 6 bases in between. Per the germline V gene, CDR1 is GTSNPN and CDR2 is SVGIG (reference sequence). CDR3 nucleotides: TGTGCCTGGAGTGTACTCGACACAGATACGCAGTATTTT. Its protein product is CAWSVLDTDTQYF.

This clone came up once. The chain has TRBV10-3 and TRBJ2-5, with 9 bases fitting TRBD2. With V trimmed by 4 bases and J by 2 bases, 8 bases remained unmatched. This CDR3 has 16 residues. Germline values: CDR1 ENHRY, CDR2 SYGVKD. DNA for the CDR3: TGTGCCATCAGTGGTGCTAGCGGGATAACGCAAGAGACCCAGTACTTC. It is translated as CAISGASGITQETQYF.

The V gene is TRBV7-8, the J gene TRBJ1-2, with 8 positions matching TRBD1. The V gene end was trimmed by 5 bases and the J gene end by 11 bases; junction bases not matched to a gene: 19. The CDR3 covers 16 residues. The germline V gene has CDR1 SGHVS and CDR2 FQNEAQ. The CDR3 is CASSPSPGQVQASYTF. The CDR3 nucleotides read TGTGCCAGCAGCCCCTCGCCGGGACAGGTCCAGGCCAGTTACACCTTC. Based on the CDR3 plus reference TRBV7-8 and TRBJ1-2, the full variable domain is GAGVSQSPRYKVAKRGQDVALRCDPISGHVSLFWYQQALGQGPEFLTYFQNEAQLDKSGLPSDRFFAERPEGSVSTLKIQRTQQEDSAVYLCASSPSPGQVQASYTFGSGTRLTVV.

V and J are TRBV9 and TRBJ2-1; 16 nucleotides align to TRBD2. Trimming cost V 3 bases and J 3 bases; bases outside gene matches: 9. CDR3 length: 19 residues. CDR1 and CDR2 (germline): SGDLS, YYNGEE. CDR3 sequence reads: CASSGGLAGGPGFYNEQFF. CDR3 coding DNA: TGTGCCAGCAGCGGGGGACTAGCGGGAGGGCCGGGGTTCTACAATGAGCAGTTCTTC. Looking up the rest from reference TRBV9 and TRBJ2-1 gives the full variable domain: DSGVTQTPKHLITATGQRVTLRCSPRSGDLSVYWYQQSLDQGLQFLIQYYNGEERAKGNILERFSAQQFPDLHSELNLSSLELGDSALYFCASSGGLAGGPGFYNEQFFGPGTRLTVL.

This rearrangement joins TRBV6-5 to TRBJ2-3, with TRBD2 as a possible D gene (5 bases). The CDR3 sequence is 15 residues long. Trimming removed 3 bases from V and 2 bases from J, with 12 bases in between. Germline-derived CDR1 and CDR2 are MNHEY and SVGAGI. In DNA form, the CDR3 reads TGTGCCAGCAGTTATGGGCTAGCTTTCACAGATACGCAGTATTTT. It is translated as CASSYGLAFTDTQYF.

This chain joins TRBV29-1 and TRBJ2-5; 10 bases match TRBD2. Germline lookup yields CDR1 SQVTM and CDR2 ANQGSEA. CDR3 length equals 13 residues. After removal of 2 bases from V and 5 bases from J, the junction contained 2 bases not matched to a gene. The CDR3 nucleotides are TGCAGCGTTGAATCTAGCGGGGGTGAGACCCAGTACTTC. This codes for CSVESSGGETQYF.

CDR3 coding DNA: TGTGCCAGCAGCTTAATAAATTGGGACACAGACAATGAGCAGTTCTTC. Translated: CASSLINWDTDNEQFF. The V and J genes are TRBV7-8 and TRBJ2-1; a weak D match, TRBD1 (6 bases). Between the trimmed V and J ends, which lost 2 bases and 5 bases, there was a span of 16 bases. CDR3 length: 16 residues. The V gene's germline CDR1 is SGHVS and CDR2 FQNEAQ. Full variable domain (rest looked up from reference TRBV7-8 and TRBJ2-1): GAGVSQSPRYKVAKRGQDVALRCDPISGHVSLFWYQQALGQGPEFLTYFQNEAQLDKSGLPSDRFFAERPEGSVSTLKIQRTQQEDSAVYLCASSLINWDTDNEQFFGPGTRLTVL.